These 28 T cell receptor beta chains came from one sample sequenced in a study of beta chain features in type 1 diabetes. Study-wide findings and caveats: TCRB CDR3s from Type 1 diabetes patients were moderately but significantly shorter in all four CD4+ subsets.

The antigens these receptors bind are not known. Expressed TCRB transcripts were sequenced, since all the RNA that had been isolated was reverse transcribed. Here immunoSEQ multiplex PCR was the method, and the copy in TCRdb shows in-frame clones only, minus some. The repertoire consists of 630,000 or so clones, with roughly an eighth occurring once and the leading ten covering less than 0.04%. Sample: naive CD4+ T cells from blood. The receptor source for this set is a man younger than 35 with type 1 diabetes.

The chain combines TRBV7-9 with TRBJ1-1; possibly TRBD1 for D (6 bases). The germline gives CDR1 SEHNR, CDR2 FQNEAQ (reference sequence). CDR3 size: 15 residues. Trimming stripped 4 bases from V and 3 bases from J, with 15 bases between. The CDR3 DNA reads TGTGCCAGCAGCTCCCTAACAGGGTTGTACACTGAAGCTTTCTTT. Protein product: CASSSLTGLYTEAFF.

The rearrangement links TRBV29-1 to TRBJ1-5, with D possibly being TRBD1 (6 bases). Germline V CDR1 and CDR2: SQVTM, ANQGSEA. Trimming cost V 4 bases and J 3 bases, with 10 bases left between them. This CDR3 is built from 13 residues. The CDR3 is CSVAGQNNQPQHF. In DNA, the CDR3 is TGCAGCGTTGCTGGACAGAACAATCAGCCCCAGCATTTT.

The chain carries TRBV19 and TRBJ1-5; 8 bases line up with TRBD1. The CDR3 sequence is 15 residues long. After removal of 2 bases from V and 6 bases from J, the junction contained 6 bases not matched to a gene. Per the germline V gene, CDR1 is LNHDA and CDR2 is SQIVND (reference sequence). CDR3 protein: CASSISRGRFQPQHF. The CDR3 nucleotides read TGTGCCAGTAGTATATCCAGGGGGCGTTTTCAGCCCCAGCATTTT. Full variable domain (missing parts from reference TRBV19 and TRBJ1-5): DGGITQSPKYLFRKEGQNVTLSCEQNLNHDAMYWYRQDPGQGLRLIYYSQIVNDFQKGDIAEGYSVSREKKESFPLTVTSAQKNPTAFYLCASSISRGRFQPQHFGDGTRLSIL.

This rearrangement joins TRBV9 to TRBJ2-1; 10 bases match TRBD1. J lost 7 bases, V lost 4 bases, and 5 bases had no gene match. This CDR3 has 14 residues. The germline V gene encodes CDR1 SGDLS and CDR2 YYNGEE. The CDR3 sequence is CASSPGQGRNEQFF. In nucleotides, the CDR3 is TGTGCCAGCAGCCCGGGACAGGGGAGGAATGAGCAGTTCTTC. Variable domain in full (rest from reference TRBV9 and TRBJ2-1): DSGVTQTPKHLITATGQRVTLRCSPRSGDLSVYWYQQSLDQGLQFLIQYYNGEERAKGNILERFSAQQFPDLHSELNLSSLELGDSALYFCASSPGQGRNEQFFGPGTRLTVL.

This chain connects TRBV30 to TRBJ1-6; 7 nucleotides align to TRBD1. Germline trimming cut 5 bases from V and 7 bases from J; bases unmatched to any gene: 5. Germline loops: CDR1 GTSNPN, CDR2 SVGIG (reference sequence). CDR3 length: 13 residues. The CDR3 region is CAWAGTENSPLHF. The CDR3 region has the DNA TGTGCCTGGGCCGGGACAGAAAATTCACCCCTCCACTTT.

The rearrangement joins TRBV7-3 to TRBJ2-1, with D perhaps TRBD1 or TRBD2 (5 bases each). CDR1 and CDR2 (germline): SGHTA, FQGTGA. The V end lost 2 bases, the J end lost 7 bases, and 15 bases lay between the germline ends. This CDR3 region has 15 residues. This CDR3 reads CASSLGQYEGNEQFF. The CDR3 DNA reads as TGTGCCAGCAGCTTAGGACAATACGAGGGTAATGAGCAGTTCTTC.

The chain joins TRBV2 to TRBJ2-7, with 9 bases fitting TRBD1. Germline V gene lookup returns CDR1 SNHLY and CDR2 FYNNEI. This CDR3 is 13 amino acids long. V shed 7 bases, J shed 2 bases, and the junction held 3 bases outside the gene matches. The CDR3 sequence: CASTGQGTYEQYF. The CDR3 DNA reads as TGTGCCAGCACCGGACAGGGGACCTACGAGCAGTACTTC.

The V call is TRBV11-2, the J call TRBJ2-7, with a possible D match to TRBD1 (6 bases). The CDR3 totals 15 residues. The V gene lost 3 bases and the J gene lost 4 bases, with 16 bases spanning the gap. CDR1 and CDR2 (germline): SGHAT, FQNNGV. The CDR3 is CASSFALQGWYEQYF. CDR3 nucleotide sequence: TGTGCCAGCAGCTTCGCCCTACAGGGTTGGTACGAGCAGTACTTC.

The gene calls are TRBV5-4 and TRBJ2-7; either TRBD1 or TRBD2 may supply D (6 bases each). Germline lookup yields CDR1 SGHNT and CDR2 YYREEE (reference sequence). Trimming shortened V by 3 bases and J by 0 bases, and 13 bases separated the two germline ends. This CDR3 has 15 amino acids. The CDR3 region has the DNA TGTGCCAGCAGCTGGGGGGCGGCAGGCTCCTACGAGCAGTACTTC. Amino acids: CASSWGAAGSYEQYF.

This clone has only a few counts. This chain uses TRBV5-4 with TRBJ2-5; 8 nucleotides agree with TRBD1. Germline CDR1 SGHNT, CDR2 YYREEE (reference sequence). Losses at the gene ends were 4 bases for V and 2 bases for J; bases not matched to a gene: 4. The CDR3 is 14 amino acids. CDR3 protein: CASSPNRGQETQYF. Here the CDR3 DNA reads TGTGCCAGCAGCCCTAACAGGGGGCAAGAGACCCAGTACTTC.

This clone occurred a few times. The chain recombines TRBV4-1 with TRBJ2-3; no clear D. V gave up 1 base and J gave up 5 bases, with 10 bases separating them. Germline V lookup: CDR1 MGHRA, CDR2 YSYEKL. The CDR3 contains 14 residues. The CDR3 region is CASSQALPVDTQYF. CDR3 nucleotides: TGCGCCAGCAGCCAAGCCCTTCCGGTAGATACGCAGTATTTT.

J is TRBJ2-3 and V is TRBV5-4; perhaps TRBD2 as D (5 bases). Looked up from germline, CDR1 is SGHNT and CDR2 is YYREEE (reference sequence). CDR3 length: 15 residues. The V end was cut by 1 base, the J end by 0 bases, with 9 bases between. DNA for the CDR3: TGTGCCAGCAGCTTGCCTAGCTCTAGCACAGATACGCAGTATTTT. Its translation is CASSLPSSSTDTQYF. The full variable domain, rest sourced from reference TRBV5-4 and TRBJ2-3, is ETGVTQSPTHLIKTRGQQVTLRCSSQSGHNTVSWYQQALGQGPQFIFQYYREEENGRGNFPPRFSGLQFPNYSSELNVNALELDDSALYLCASSLPSSSTDTQYFGPGTRLTVL.

V is TRBV30 and J is TRBJ2-2; D not certain. Trimming stripped 3 bases from V and 5 bases from J, with 13 bases between. Germline V CDR1 and CDR2: GTSNPN, SVGIG (reference sequence). The CDR3 contains 14 residues. For the CDR3, the DNA is TGTGCCTGGAGGACTGGGCCCGAAACCGGGGAGCTGTTTTTT. Residues: CAWRTGPETGELFF.

The chain combines TRBV7-2 with TRBJ2-5, with D possibly being TRBD2 (7 bases). Germline V gene sequence: CDR1 SGHTA, CDR2 FQGNSA. CDR3 size: 14 residues. V lost 8 bases, J lost 5 bases, and 18 bases lay in between. CDR3 bases: TGTGCCAGCCAGAGGGGGGGCGACTTGGAGACCCAGTACTTC. Protein: CASQRGGDLETQYF.

The gene calls are TRBV7-2 and TRBJ2-7; D may correspond to TRBD1 or TRBD2 (6 bases each). This CDR3 region has 14 residues. The ends were cut back, 1 base at V and 2 bases at J, with 9 bases in the middle. Germline-derived CDR1 and CDR2 are SGHTA and FQGNSA. CDR3 nucleotides: TGTGCCAGCAGCTTAGGGGGGGCGGCCTACGAGCAGTACTTC. The encoded protein is CASSLGGAAYEQYF.

This chain links TRBV18 with TRBJ2-5; TRBD1 matches at 8 bases. Germline V gives CDR1 KGHSH, CDR2 LQKENI. J lost 0 bases, V lost 3 bases, and 3 bases had no gene match. CDR3 length: 15 residues. The chain's CDR3 is CASSPMTGDQETQYF. The CDR3 nucleotides read TGTGCCAGCTCACCTATGACAGGGGACCAAGAGACCCAGTACTTC.

This clone was observed a handful of times. The gene calls are TRBV5-1 and TRBJ1-5; 8 nucleotides match TRBD1. Trimming took 4 bases from V and 6 from J; bases not matched to a gene: 9. This CDR3 comprises 15 residues. From germline, CDR1 is SGHRS and CDR2 YFSETQ. CDR3 loop: CASSPGQGAIQPQHF. CDR3 DNA sequence: TGCGCCAGCAGCCCGGGGCAGGGGGCGATTCAGCCCCAGCATTTT.

This clone was recorded a few times. The chain uses TRBV6-1 and TRBJ1-4; unclear D gene. The CDR3 sequence is 12 residues long. In germline, CDR1 is MNHNS, CDR2 SASEGT. V lost 6 bases and J 8 bases, leaving 10 bases between the germline ends. CDR3: CASRSPGEKLFF. In DNA form, the CDR3 reads TGTGCCAGCAGATCTCCCGGGGAAAAACTGTTTTTT.

The V and J genes are TRBV11-3 and TRBJ2-1; D is perhaps TRBD2 (6 bases). Germline V CDR1 and CDR2: SGHNT, YENEEA. Trimming took off 2 bases at V and 6 bases at J, with 11 bases between the two ends. The CDR3 has 14 amino acids. The CDR3 DNA follows: TGTGCCAGCAGCTTAATTCCGGGAGCCAATGAGCAGTTCTTC. It yields the protein CASSLIPGANEQFF.

The genes are TRBV30 and TRBJ2-1, with 13 bases lining up with TRBD2. The junction had 16 bases not matched to a gene; V was cut back by 8 bases and J by 0 bases. Germline assignment: CDR1 GTSNPN and CDR2 SVGIG (reference sequence). The CDR3 length is 19 residues. The CDR3 region is CAEHCQGLAGSGSYNEQFF. The CDR3 DNA reads TGTGCCGAGCACTGCCAGGGACTAGCGGGATCGGGCTCCTACAATGAGCAGTTCTTC.

This clone was observed a handful of times. The chain couples TRBV30 to TRBJ2-7; D unresolved. V shed 5 bases and J shed 1 base, with 6 bases lying between them. Germline V gene data show CDR1 as GTSNPN and CDR2 as SVGIG (reference sequence). This CDR3 has 11 residues. CDR3: CAWGVSYEQYF. The CDR3 DNA reads as TGTGCCTGGGGGGTTTCCTACGAGCAGTACTTC.

This clone was seen only a few times. This chain connects TRBV28 to TRBJ2-7, with TRBD1 as a possible D gene (5 bases). V was shortened by 2 bases and J by 3 bases, with 8 bases between the two germline ends. This CDR3 has 13 amino acids. The germline gives CDR1 MDHEN, CDR2 SYDVKM. CDR3 nucleotides: TGTGCCAGCAGTTTAGGGGCGGACTACGAGCAGTACTTC. Protein: CASSLGADYEQYF.

The V gene is TRBV28, the J gene TRBJ1-4, with TRBD1 identical over 7 bases. V dropped 2 bases and J dropped 3; count of bases not matched to a gene: 3. Germline V gives CDR1 MDHEN, CDR2 SYDVKM. The CDR3 loop spans 15 amino acids. The CDR3, as DNA: TGTGCCAGCAGTTTACCCGGGACAGCTAATGAAAAACTGTTTTTT. Translating gives CASSLPGTANEKLFF.

This clone was counted between two and nine times. The chain uses TRBV7-9 and TRBJ2-6; either TRBD1 or TRBD2 may supply D (5 bases each). Germline CDR1 and CDR2: SEHNR and FQNEAQ (reference sequence). Trimming left V 4 bases short and J 0 bases short, with 19 bases between. The CDR3 totals 19 residues. In nucleotides, the CDR3 is TGTGCCAGCAGCTCCTATGCGTCGGGGCAAAGCTCTGGGGCCAACGTCCTGACTTTC. Its translation: CASSSYASGQSSGANVLTF.

This clone was seen only a few times. The V gene is TRBV7-2, the J gene TRBJ2-1, with TRBD2 matching 14 bases. J was trimmed by 7 bases and V by 8 bases; bases with no gene match: 16. This CDR3 contains 18 residues. Germline V gene lookup returns CDR1 SGHTA and CDR2 FQGNSA. CDR3 sequence reads: CASCPQPGLAGVRNEQFF. The CDR3 DNA reads as TGTGCCAGCTGCCCACAACCGGGACTAGCGGGGGTGAGGAATGAGCAGTTCTTC.

This clone was detected a few times. The chain uses TRBV19 and TRBJ2-1; D perhaps matches TRBD2 (6 bases). Germline V lookup: CDR1 LNHDA, CDR2 SQIVND (reference sequence). This CDR3 comprises 14 residues. With 5 bases removed from V and 14 bases from J, the gap between germline ends came to 22 bases. The CDR3 region has the DNA TGTGCCAGTAGTTACCCGGGGGAGTCGCGAGGGGAGTTCTTC. Translation: CASSYPGESRGEFF. The variable domain in full, with the rest retrieved from reference TRBV19 and TRBJ2-1, is DGGITQSPKYLFRKEGQNVTLSCEQNLNHDAMYWYRQDPGQGLRLIYYSQIVNDFQKGDIAEGYSVSREKKESFPLTVTSAQKNPTAFYLCASSYPGESRGEFFGPGTRLTVL.

V gene TRBV9 combines with J gene TRBJ2-7, with 7 positions matching TRBD2. The CDR3 runs to 14 residues. The V and J ends lost 3 bases and 1 base, in that order; junction bases with no gene match: 4. Germline V gene lookup returns CDR1 SGDLS and CDR2 YYNGEE. The CDR3 loop reads CASSETSSSYEQYF. CDR3 DNA: TGTGCCAGCAGCGAGACTAGCTCTTCCTACGAGCAGTACTTC.

The CDR3 is CASFTEWNTEAFF. The CDR3 DNA follows: TGTGCCAGCTTTACCGAATGGAACACTGAAGCTTTCTTT. The chain uses TRBV2 and TRBJ1-1, with D uncertain. The V and J ends lost 8 bases and 1 base respectively, with 11 bases between them. The CDR3 contains 13 residues. Germline V lookup: CDR1 SNHLY, CDR2 FYNNEI.